This TCR beta chain was sequenced during a study of control samples from healthy donors and cancer patients. Produced via immunoSEQ multiplex PCR; TCRdb's table is partial and in-frame only. The table records tens of thousands of clones, about four fifths of them present only once. CDR3 length: 11 amino acids. The germline CDR1 and CDR2 sequences are SQVTM and ANQGSEA. V lost 4 bases and J lost 5, with 8 bases in between. This receptor was obtained from a woman in her 50s with lung cancer. The chain combines TRBV29-1 with TRBJ1-1; TRBD1 might be the D (5 bases). Source material: PBMCs. The CDR3 bases are TGCAGCGTTGTTGGGGGGACTGAAGCTTTCTTT. This translates into CSVVGGTEAFF.